In this sample, the clone carrying this T cell receptor beta chain turned up a few times. What it recognizes is unknown. V was shortened by 4 bases and J by 7 bases, with 9 bases between the two germline ends. CDR1 is SGHNT and CDR2 is YYREEE in the germline V gene (reference sequence). The CDR3 consists of 11 residues. This record comes from a study of cytomegalovirus exposure and HLA in healthy donors. General study results and limits: TCR beta V- and J-gene trimming, according to a later analysis, was linked to a missense DCLRE1C variant. Immune exposure was documented only through CMV serostatus.

Primers included in the PCR were 60 Vbeta and 13 Jbeta primers. Assay: immunoSEQ multiplex PCR; the TCRdb copy retains only in-frame clones and omits some. The profile shows about 160,000 clones, approximately 70% of them singletons. This chain connects TRBV5-4 to TRBJ2-7; D is undetermined. The sequencing sample was made of PBMCs. The sequence was obtained from a middle-aged man in good health and CMV-seropositive. The DNA of the CDR3 is TGTGCCAGCAGCAACTTTGTTGAGCAGTACTTC. Its translation: CASSNFVEQYF.